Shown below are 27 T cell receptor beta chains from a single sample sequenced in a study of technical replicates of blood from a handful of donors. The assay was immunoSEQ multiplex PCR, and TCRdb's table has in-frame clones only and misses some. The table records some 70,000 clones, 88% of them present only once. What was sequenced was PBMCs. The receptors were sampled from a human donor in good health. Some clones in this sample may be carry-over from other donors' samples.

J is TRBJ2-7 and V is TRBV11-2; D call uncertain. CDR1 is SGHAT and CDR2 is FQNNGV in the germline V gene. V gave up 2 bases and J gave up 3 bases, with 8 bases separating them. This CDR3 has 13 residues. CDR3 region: CASSLYPVYEQYF. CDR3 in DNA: TGTGCCAGCAGCTTATATCCAGTCTACGAGCAGTACTTC.

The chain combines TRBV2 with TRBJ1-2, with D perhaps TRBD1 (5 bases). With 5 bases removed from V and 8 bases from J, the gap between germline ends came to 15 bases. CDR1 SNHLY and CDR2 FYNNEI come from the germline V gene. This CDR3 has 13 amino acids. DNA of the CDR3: TGTGCCAGCAGTACCTTGACAGCGGGGGGCTACACCTTC. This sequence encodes CASSTLTAGGYTF.

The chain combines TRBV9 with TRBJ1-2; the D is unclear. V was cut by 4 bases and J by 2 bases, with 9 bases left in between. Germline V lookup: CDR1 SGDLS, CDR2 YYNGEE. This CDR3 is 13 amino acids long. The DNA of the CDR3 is TGTGCCAGCAGCACTGGACTAAACTATGGCTACACCTTC. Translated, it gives CASSTGLNYGYTF.

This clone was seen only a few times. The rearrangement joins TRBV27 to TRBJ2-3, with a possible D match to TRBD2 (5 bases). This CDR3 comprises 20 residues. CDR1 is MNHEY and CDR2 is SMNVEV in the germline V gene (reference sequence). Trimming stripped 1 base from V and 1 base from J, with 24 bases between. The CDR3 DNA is TGTGCCAGCAGTTTATGGGTGGCGGGTCAGAATAGCTGGGGCACAGATACGCAGTATTTT. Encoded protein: CASSLWVAGQNSWGTDTQYF.

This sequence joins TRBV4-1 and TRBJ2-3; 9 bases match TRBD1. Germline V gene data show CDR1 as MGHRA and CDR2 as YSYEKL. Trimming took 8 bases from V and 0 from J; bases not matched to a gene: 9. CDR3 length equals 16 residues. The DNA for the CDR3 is TGCGCCAGCGGACAGGGGCGCTATCCTAGCACAGATACGCAGTATTTT. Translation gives CASGQGRYPSTDTQYF.

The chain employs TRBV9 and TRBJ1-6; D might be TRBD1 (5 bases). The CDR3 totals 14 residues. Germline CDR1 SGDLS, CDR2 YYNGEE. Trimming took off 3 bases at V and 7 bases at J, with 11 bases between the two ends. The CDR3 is CASSGLDRNSPLHF. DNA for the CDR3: TGTGCCAGCAGCGGGTTAGACAGAAATTCACCCCTCCACTTT.

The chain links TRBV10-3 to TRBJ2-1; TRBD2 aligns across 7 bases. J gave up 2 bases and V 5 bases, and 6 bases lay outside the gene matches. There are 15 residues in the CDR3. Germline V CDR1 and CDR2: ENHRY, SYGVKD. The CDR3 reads CAISYPSGTYNEQFF. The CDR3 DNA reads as TGTGCCATCAGTTATCCAAGCGGGACCTACAATGAGCAGTTCTTC.

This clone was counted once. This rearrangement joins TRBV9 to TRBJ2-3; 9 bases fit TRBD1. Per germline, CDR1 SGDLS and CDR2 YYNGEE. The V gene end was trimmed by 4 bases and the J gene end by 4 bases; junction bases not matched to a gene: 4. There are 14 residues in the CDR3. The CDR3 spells CASSSRQGADTQYF. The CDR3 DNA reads TGTGCCAGCAGCTCACGACAGGGGGCAGATACGCAGTATTTT.

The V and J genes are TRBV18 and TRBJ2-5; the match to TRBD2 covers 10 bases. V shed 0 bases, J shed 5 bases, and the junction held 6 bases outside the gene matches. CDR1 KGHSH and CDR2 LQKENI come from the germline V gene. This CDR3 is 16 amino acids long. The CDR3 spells CASSPPSLAGAETQYF. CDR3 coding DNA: TGTGCCAGCTCACCACCGAGCCTAGCGGGAGCTGAGACCCAGTACTTC.

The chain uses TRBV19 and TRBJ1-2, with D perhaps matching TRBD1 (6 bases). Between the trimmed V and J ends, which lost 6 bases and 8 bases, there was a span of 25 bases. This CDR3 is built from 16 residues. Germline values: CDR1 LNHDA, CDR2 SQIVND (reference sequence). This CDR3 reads CASRMIRDISSRGYTF. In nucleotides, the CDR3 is TGTGCCAGTAGGATGATAAGGGACATTTCCTCTCGCGGCTACACCTTC.

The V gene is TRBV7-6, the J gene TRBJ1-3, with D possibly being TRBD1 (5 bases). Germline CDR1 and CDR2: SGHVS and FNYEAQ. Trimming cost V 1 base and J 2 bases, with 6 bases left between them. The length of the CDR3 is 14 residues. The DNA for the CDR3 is TGTGCCAGCAGCTTAGTAGGGGCTGGAAACACCATATATTTT. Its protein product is CASSLVGAGNTIYF.

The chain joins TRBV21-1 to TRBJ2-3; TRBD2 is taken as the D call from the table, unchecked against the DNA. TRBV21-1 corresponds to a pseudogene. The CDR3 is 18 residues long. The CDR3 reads CASSKVKAGGVAGDTQYF. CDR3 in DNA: TGTGCCAGCAGCAAAGTAAAGGCGGGTGGGGTAGCGGGAGATACGCAGTATTTT.

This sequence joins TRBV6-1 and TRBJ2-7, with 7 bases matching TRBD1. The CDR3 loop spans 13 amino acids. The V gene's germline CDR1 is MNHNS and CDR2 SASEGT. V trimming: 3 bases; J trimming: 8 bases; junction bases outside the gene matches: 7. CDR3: CASSDGARGKQYF. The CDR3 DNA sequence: TGTGCCAGCAGTGACGGGGCCAGGGGGAAGCAGTACTTC.

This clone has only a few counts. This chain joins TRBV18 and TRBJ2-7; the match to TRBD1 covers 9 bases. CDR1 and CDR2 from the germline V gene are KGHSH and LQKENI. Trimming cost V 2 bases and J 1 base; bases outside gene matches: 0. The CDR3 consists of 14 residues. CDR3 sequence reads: CASSPGTGSYEQYF. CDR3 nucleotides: TGTGCCAGCTCACCAGGGACAGGGTCCTACGAGCAGTACTTC. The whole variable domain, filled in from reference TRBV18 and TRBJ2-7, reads NAGVMQNPRHLVRRRGQEARLRCSPMKGHSHVYWYRQLPEEGLKFMVYLQKENIIDESGMPKERFSAEFPKEGPSILRIQQVVRGDSAAYFCASSPGTGSYEQYFGPGTRLTVT.

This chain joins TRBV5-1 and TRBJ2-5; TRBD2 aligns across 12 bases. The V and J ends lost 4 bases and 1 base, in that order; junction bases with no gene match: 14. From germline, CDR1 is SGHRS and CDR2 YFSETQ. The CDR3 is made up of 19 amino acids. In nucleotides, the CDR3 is TGCGCCAGCAGCCCGACGTGGCTAGCGGGGGGGGCCCCCCAAGAGACCCAGTACTTC. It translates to CASSPTWLAGGAPQETQYF.

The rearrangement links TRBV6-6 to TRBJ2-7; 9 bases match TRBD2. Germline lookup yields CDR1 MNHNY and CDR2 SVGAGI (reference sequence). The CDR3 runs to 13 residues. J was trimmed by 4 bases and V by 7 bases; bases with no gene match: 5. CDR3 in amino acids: CASTGLAGYEQYF. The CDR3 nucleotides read TGTGCCAGCACGGGGCTAGCGGGGTACGAGCAGTACTTC.

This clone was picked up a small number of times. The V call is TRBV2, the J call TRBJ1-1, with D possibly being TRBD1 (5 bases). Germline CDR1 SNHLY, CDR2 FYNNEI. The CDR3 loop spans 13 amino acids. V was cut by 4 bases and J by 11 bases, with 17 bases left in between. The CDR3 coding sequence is TGTGCCAGCAGTGTAGGGGACTTCAAGGGGGCTTTCTTT. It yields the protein CASSVGDFKGAFF.

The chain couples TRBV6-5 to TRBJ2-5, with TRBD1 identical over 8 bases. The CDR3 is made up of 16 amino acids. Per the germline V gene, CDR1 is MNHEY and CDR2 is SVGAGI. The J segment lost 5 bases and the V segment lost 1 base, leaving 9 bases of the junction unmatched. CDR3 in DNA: TGTGCCAGCAGTTACTTACGCAGGACAGGGAGCGAGACCCAGTACTTC. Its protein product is CASSYLRRTGSETQYF.

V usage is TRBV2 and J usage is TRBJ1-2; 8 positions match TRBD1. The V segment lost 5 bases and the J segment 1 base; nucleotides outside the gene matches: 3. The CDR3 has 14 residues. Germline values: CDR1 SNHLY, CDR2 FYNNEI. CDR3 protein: CASSWTGNNYGYTF. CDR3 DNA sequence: TGTGCCAGCAGTTGGACAGGGAATAACTATGGCTACACCTTC.

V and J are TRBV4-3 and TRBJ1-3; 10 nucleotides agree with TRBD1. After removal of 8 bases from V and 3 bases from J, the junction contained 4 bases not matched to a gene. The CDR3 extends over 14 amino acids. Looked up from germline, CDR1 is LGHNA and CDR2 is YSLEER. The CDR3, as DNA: TGCGCCAGCGGCGACAGGGGGCTTGGAAACACCATATATTTT. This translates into CASGDRGLGNTIYF.

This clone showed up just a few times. The CDR3 region is CASSLLWGDQPQHF. The CDR3 coding sequence is TGTGCCAGCAGTTTACTTTGGGGGGATCAGCCCCAGCATTTT. This chain joins TRBV27 and TRBJ1-5; TRBD1 is a possible D gene (5 bases). The V and J ends lost 2 bases and 5 bases respectively, with 10 bases between them. CDR1 MNHEY and CDR2 SMNVEV come from the germline V gene (reference sequence). The CDR3 has 14 amino acids.

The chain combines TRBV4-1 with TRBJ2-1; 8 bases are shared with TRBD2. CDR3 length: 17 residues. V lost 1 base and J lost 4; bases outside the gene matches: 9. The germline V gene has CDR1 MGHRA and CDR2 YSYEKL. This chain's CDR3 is CASSQGDGRALYNEQFF. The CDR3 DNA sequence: TGCGCCAGCAGCCAAGGTGACGGGAGGGCTTTGTACAATGAGCAGTTCTTC.

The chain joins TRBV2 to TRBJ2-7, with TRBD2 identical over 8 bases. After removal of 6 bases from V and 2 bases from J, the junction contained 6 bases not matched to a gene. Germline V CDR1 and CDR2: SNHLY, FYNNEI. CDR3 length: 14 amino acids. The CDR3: CASSTTSGPYEQYF. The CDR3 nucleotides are TGTGCCAGCAGCACCACTAGCGGTCCCTACGAGCAGTACTTC.

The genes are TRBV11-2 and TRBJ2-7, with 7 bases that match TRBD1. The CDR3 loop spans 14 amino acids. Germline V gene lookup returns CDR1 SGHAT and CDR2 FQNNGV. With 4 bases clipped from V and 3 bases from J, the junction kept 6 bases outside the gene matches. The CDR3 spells CASSSTGLGYEQYF. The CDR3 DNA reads TGTGCCAGCAGCTCGACAGGGTTAGGCTACGAGCAGTACTTC.

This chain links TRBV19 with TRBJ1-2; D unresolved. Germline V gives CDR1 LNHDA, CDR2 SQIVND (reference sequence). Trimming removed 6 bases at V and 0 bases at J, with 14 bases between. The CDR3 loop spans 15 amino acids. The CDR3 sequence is CASSAWETSNYGYTF. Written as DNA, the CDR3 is TGTGCCAGTAGCGCGTGGGAGACCTCTAACTATGGCTACACCTTC.

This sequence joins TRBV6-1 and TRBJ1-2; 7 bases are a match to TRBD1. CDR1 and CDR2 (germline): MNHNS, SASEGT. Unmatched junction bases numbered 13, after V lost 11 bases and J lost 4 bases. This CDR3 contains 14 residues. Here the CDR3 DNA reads TGTGCCTGCGAAGGGGGACAGACCCTCTATGGCTACACCTTC. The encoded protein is CACEGGQTLYGYTF.

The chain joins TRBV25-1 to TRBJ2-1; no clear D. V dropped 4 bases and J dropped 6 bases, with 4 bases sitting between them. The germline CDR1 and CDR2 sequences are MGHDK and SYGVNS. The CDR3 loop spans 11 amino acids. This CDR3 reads CASSGGNEQFF. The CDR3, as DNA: TGTGCCAGCAGTGGAGGCAATGAGCAGTTCTTC.